This record looks at one T cell receptor beta chain sequence and its context. Its antigen remains unidentified. From germline, CDR1 is SGHTA and CDR2 FQGNSA. The germline V and J ends were trimmed by 5 bases and 1 base, with 11 bases remaining between them. This CDR3 comprises 14 residues. This sample stems from a study of cytomegalovirus exposure and HLA in healthy donors. It was with 60 Vbeta and 13 Jbeta primers that the PCR ran. Profiling relied on immunoSEQ multiplex PCR, and the TCRdb table lists in-frame clones only, not all of them. The sample holds 100,000 to 150,000 clones, roughly 75% seen once. Overall study results and limits: An assumption of roughly uniform sequencing depth across donors underlay the presence/absence analyses. Links to common viral pathogens appeared, in a later analysis, for several of the most significant clusters.

This clonotype originated in a man aged 25 to 40 in good health and CMV-seropositive. The chain uses TRBV7-2 and TRBJ2-5; weak D call: TRBD1 (5 bases). Material for sequencing was PBMCs. CDR3 nucleotide sequence: TGTGCCAGCAGCATGACAGTTTCCCAAGAGACCCAGTACTTC. This encodes CASSMTVSQETQYF.